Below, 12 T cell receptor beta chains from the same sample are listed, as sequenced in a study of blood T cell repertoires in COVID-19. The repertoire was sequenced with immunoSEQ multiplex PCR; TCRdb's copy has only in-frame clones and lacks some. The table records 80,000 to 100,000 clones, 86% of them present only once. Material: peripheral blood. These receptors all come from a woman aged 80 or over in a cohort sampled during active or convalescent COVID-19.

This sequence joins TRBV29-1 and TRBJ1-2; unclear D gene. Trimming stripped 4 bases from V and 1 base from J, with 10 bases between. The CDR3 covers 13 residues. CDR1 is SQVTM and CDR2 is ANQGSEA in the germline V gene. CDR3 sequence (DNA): TGCAGCGTTGCCTCACAGAGTAACTATGGCTACACCTTC. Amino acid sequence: CSVASQSNYGYTF.

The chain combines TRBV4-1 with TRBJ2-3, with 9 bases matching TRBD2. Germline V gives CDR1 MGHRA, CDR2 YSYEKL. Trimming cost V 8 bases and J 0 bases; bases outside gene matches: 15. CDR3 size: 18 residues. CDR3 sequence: CASWRGGEAGGSTDTQYF. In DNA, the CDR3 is TGCGCCAGCTGGAGAGGGGGCGAGGCGGGAGGGAGCACAGATACGCAGTATTTT.

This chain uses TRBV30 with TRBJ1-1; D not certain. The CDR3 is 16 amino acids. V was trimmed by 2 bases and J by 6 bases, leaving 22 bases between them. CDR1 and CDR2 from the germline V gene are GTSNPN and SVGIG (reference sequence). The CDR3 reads CAWSSPPAGSWAEAFF. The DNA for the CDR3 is TGTGCCTGGAGTTCCCCCCCGGCGGGTTCGTGGGCTGAAGCTTTCTTT.

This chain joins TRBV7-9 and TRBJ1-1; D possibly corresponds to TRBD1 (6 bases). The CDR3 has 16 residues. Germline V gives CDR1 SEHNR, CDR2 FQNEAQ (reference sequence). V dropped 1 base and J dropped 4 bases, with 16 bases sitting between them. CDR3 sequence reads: CASSLEKGVRFTEAFF. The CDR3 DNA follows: TGTGCCAGCAGCTTAGAAAAGGGGGTTCGTTTCACTGAAGCTTTCTTT.

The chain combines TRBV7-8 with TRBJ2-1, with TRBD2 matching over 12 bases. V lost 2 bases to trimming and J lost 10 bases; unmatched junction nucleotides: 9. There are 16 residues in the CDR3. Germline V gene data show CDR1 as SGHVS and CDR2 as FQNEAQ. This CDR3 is CASSLWLAGGHSEQFF. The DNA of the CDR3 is TGTGCCAGCAGCTTATGGCTAGCGGGAGGGCATTCCGAGCAGTTCTTC.

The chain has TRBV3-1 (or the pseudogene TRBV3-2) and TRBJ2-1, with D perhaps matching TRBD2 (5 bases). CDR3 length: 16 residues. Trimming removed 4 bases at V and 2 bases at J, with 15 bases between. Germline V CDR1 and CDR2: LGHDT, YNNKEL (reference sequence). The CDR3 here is CASSPATRSPYNEQFF. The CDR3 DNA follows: TGTGCCAGCAGCCCAGCCACTAGGAGCCCCTACAATGAGCAGTTCTTC.

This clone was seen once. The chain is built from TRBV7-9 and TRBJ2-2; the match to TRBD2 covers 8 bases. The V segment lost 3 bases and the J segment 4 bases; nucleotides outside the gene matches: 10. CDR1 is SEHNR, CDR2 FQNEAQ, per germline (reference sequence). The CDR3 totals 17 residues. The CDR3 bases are TGTGCCAGCAGCTTCGGGAGGGCCTCTTCTATCACCGGGGAGCTGTTTTTT. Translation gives CASSFGRASSITGELFF. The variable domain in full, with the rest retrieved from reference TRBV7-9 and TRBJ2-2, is DTGVSQNPRHKITKRGQNVTFRCDPISEHNRLYWYRQTLGQGPEFLTYFQNEAQLEKSRLLSDRFSAERPKGSFSTLEIQRTEQGDSAMYLCASSFGRASSITGELFFGEGSRLTVL.

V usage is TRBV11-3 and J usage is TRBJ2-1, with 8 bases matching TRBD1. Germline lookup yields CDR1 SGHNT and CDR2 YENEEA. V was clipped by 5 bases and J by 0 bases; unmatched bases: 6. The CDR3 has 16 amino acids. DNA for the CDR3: TGTGCCAGCAGCCCCCGGGACAGGTCCTCCTACAATGAGCAGTTCTTC. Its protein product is CASSPRDRSSYNEQFF.

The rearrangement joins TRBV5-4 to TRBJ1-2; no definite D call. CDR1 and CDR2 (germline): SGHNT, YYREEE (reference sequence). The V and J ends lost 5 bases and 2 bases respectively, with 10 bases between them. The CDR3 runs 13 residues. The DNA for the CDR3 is TGTGCCAGCAGTCCAGACAAGAACTATGGCTACACCTTC. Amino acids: CASSPDKNYGYTF.

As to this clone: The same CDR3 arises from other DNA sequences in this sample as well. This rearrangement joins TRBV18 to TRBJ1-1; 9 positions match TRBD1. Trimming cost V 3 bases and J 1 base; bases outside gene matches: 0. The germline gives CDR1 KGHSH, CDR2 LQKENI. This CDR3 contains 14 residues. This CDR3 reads CASSPTGGNTEAFF. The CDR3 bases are TGTGCCAGCTCACCGACAGGGGGGAACACTGAAGCTTTCTTT.

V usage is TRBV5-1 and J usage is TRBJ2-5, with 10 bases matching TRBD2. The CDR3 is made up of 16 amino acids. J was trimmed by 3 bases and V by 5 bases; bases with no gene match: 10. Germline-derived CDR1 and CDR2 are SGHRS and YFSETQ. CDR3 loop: CASSRTLAGYEETQYF. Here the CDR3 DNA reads TGCGCCAGCAGTCGGACACTAGCGGGGTATGAAGAGACCCAGTACTTC.

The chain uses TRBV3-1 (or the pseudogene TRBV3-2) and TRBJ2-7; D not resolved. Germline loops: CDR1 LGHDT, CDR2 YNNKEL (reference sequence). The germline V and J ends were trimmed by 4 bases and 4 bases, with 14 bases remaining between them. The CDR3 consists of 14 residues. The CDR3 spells CASSPPGPLYEQYF. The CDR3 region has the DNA TGTGCCAGCAGCCCACCGGGTCCACTATACGAGCAGTACTTC.